These 8 T cell receptor beta chains were all obtained from the same sample, sequenced in a study of T cell responses to AZD1222 COVID-19 vaccine. Profiling relied on immunoSEQ multiplex PCR, and the TCRdb table lists in-frame clones only, not all of them. The data contain approximately 120,000 clones, 89% of them singletons. Sequenced material: peripheral blood, taken on day 0 of AZD1222 vaccination. The source of these receptors is an adult in good health.

The chain combines TRBV7-3 with TRBJ2-2; TRBD2 agrees at 13 bases. Unmatched junction bases numbered 18, after V lost 0 bases and J lost 5 bases. The CDR3 is 22 amino acids. Germline assignment: CDR1 SGHTA and CDR2 FQGTGA. CDR3 amino acids: CASSLTSRSTTSGGPRTGELFF. The CDR3 DNA reads TGTGCCAGCAGCTTAACCAGCCGAAGTACGACTAGCGGGGGGCCGAGGACCGGGGAGCTGTTTTTT.

The genes are TRBV25-1 and TRBJ1-4, with 12 positions matching TRBD1. The trim removed 7 bases at V and 10 bases at J, leaving 4 bases unmatched. The CDR3 length is 13 residues. Germline CDR1 and CDR2: MGHDK and SYGVNS. CDR3: CASTGTGGGKLFF. CDR3 sequence (DNA): TGTGCCAGCACGGGGACAGGGGGCGGAAAACTGTTTTTT.

The rearrangement uses TRBV28 and TRBJ1-5; D uncertain. The CDR3 covers 11 residues. The V gene's germline CDR1 is MDHEN and CDR2 SYDVKM. V was cut by 4 bases and J by 7 bases, with 5 bases left in between. The CDR3 DNA reads as TGTGCCAGCAGTTCCGAACAGCCCCAGCATTTT. Translated, it gives CASSSEQPQHF.

The rearrangement joins TRBV19 to TRBJ2-7; no clear D. The CDR3 totals 14 residues. V was pared by 1 base and J by 2 bases, with 9 bases between. CDR1 is LNHDA and CDR2 is SQIVND in the germline V gene (reference sequence). The CDR3 coding sequence is TGTGCCAGTAGTATAGGGTCAGGAACCTACGAGCAGTACTTC. Residues: CASSIGSGTYEQYF.

The V and J genes are TRBV30 and TRBJ1-1; D remains unclear. The CDR3 has 11 amino acids. Germline loops: CDR1 GTSNPN, CDR2 SVGIG (reference sequence). Trimming cost V 5 bases and J 1 base, with 5 bases left between them. CDR3 coding DNA: TGTGCCTGGCGACAGAACACTGAAGCTTTCTTT. This codes for CAWRQNTEAFF.

The V call is TRBV27, the J call TRBJ1-2; 8 nucleotides line up with TRBD1. Looked up from germline, CDR1 is MNHEY and CDR2 is SMNVEV (reference sequence). The CDR3 spans 12 residues. J was trimmed by 6 bases and V by 7 bases; bases with no gene match: 4. The CDR3 region has the DNA TGTGCCAGCACCGGGACAGGTCATGGCTACACCTTC. Translated, it gives CASTGTGHGYTF.

V usage is TRBV5-8 and J usage is TRBJ2-2; D is possibly TRBD2 (5 bases). The CDR3 has 15 amino acids. Trimming removed 3 bases at V and 4 bases at J, with 13 bases between. The germline gives CDR1 SGHTS, CDR2 YDEGEE. CDR3 DNA sequence: TGTGCCAGCAGCTCAAGACTATATGTCACCGGGGAGCTGTTTTTT. As protein: CASSSRLYVTGELFF.

V and J are TRBV28 and TRBJ1-1; D might be TRBD1 (5 bases). Germline CDR1 MDHEN, CDR2 SYDVKM. The CDR3 has 14 amino acids. With 5 bases removed from V and 1 base from J, the gap between germline ends came to 11 bases. For the CDR3, the DNA is TGTGCCAGCAGTGATGGGACGGAGAACACTGAAGCTTTCTTT. It translates to CASSDGTENTEAFF. Together with reference TRBV28 and TRBJ1-1, the CDR3 gives the full variable domain: DVKVTQSSRYLVKRTGEKVFLECVQDMDHENMFWYRQDPGLGLRLIYFSYDVKMKEKGDIPEGYSVSREKKERFSLILESASTNQTSMYLCASSDGTENTEAFFGQGTRLTVV.